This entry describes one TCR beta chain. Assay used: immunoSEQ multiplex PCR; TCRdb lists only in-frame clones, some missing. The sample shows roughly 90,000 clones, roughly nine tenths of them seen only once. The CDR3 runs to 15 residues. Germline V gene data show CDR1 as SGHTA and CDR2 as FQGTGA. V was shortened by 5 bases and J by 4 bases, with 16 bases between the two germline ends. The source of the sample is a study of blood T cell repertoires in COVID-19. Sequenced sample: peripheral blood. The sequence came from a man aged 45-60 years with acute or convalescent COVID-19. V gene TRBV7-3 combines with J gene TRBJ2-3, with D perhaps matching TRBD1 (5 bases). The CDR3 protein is CASSLNRGHADTQYF. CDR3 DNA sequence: TGTGCCAGCAGCCTCAACCGAGGACACGCAGATACGCAGTATTTT.